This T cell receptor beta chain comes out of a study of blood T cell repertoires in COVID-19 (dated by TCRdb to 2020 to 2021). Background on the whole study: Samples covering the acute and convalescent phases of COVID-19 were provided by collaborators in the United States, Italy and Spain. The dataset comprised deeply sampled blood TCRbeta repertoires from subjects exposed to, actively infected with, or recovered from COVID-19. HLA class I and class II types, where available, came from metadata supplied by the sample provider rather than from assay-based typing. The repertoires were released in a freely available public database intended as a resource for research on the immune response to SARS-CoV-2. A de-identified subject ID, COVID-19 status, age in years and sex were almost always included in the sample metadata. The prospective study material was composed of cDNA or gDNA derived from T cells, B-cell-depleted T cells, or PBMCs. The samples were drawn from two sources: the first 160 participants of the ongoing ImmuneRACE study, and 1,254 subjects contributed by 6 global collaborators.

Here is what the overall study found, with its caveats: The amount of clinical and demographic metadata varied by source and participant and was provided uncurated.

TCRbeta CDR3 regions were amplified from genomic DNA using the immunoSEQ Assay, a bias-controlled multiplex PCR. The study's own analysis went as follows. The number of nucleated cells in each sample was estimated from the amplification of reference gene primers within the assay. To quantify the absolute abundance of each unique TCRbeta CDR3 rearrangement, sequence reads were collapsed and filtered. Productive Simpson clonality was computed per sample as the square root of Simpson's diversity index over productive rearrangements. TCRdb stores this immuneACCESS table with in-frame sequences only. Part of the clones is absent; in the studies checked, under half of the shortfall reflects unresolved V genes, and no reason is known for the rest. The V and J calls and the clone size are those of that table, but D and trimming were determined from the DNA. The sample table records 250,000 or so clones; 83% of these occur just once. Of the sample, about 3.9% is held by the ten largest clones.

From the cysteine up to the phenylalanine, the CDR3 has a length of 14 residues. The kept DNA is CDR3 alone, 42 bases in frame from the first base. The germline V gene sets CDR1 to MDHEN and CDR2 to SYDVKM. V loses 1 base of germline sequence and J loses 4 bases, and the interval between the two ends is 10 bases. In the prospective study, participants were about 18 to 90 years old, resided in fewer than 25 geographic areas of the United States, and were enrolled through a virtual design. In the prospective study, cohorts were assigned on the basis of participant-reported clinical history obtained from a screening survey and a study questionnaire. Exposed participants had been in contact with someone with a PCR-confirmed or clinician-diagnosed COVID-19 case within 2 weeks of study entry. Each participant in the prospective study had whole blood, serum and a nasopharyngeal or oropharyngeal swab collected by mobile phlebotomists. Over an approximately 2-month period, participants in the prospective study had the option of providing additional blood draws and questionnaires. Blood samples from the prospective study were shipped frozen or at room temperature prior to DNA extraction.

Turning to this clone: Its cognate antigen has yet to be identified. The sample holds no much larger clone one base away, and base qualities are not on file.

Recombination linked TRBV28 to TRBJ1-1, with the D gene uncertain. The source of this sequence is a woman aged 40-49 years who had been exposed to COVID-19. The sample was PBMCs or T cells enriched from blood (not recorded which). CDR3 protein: CASSLYREGTEAFF. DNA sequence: TGTGCCAGCAGTTTATACCGCGAGGGCACTGAAGCTTTCTTT.